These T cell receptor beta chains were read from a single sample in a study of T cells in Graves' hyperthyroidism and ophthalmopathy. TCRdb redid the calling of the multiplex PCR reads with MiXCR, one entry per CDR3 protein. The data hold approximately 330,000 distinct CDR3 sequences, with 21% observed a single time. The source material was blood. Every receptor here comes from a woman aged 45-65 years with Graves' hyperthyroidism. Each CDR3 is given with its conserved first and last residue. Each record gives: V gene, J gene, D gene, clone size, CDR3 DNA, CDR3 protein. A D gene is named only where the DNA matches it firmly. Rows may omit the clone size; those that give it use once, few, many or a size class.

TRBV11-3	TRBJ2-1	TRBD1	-	TGTGCCAGCAGCTTAGCCTCACAGGGGGCCAGGAATGAGCAGTTCTTC	CASSLASQGARNEQFF
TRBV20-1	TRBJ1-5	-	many	TGCAGTGCTAGAGATTGGAACCGACGAGGGTCTCAGCCCCAGCATTTT	CSARDWNRRGSQPQHF
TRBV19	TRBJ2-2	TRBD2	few	TGTGCCAGTACCCTAACGACTAGCGGGACCGCGAACACCGGGGAGCTGTTTTTT	CASTLTTSGTANTGELFF
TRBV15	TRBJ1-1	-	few	TGTGCCACCAGCAGCCAATCACAGGGTTTTACTGAAGCTTTCTTT	CATSSQSQGFTEAFF
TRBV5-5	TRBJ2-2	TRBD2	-	TGTGCCAGCAGCTTTTTACTAGCGGGACCCGGGGAGCTGTTTTTT	CASSFLLAGPGELFF
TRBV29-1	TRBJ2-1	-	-	TGCAGCGGGGGGAATTTCAATGAGCAGTTCTTC	CSGGNFNEQFF
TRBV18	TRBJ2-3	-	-	TGTGCCAGCTCGTCTTCCGGTCAGGTTAATATGGATACGCAGTATTTT	CASSSSGQVNMDTQYF
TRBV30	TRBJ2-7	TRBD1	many	TGTGCCTGGCTCACAGGGGCGGGCGAGCAGTACTTC	CAWLTGAGEQYF
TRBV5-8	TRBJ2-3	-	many	TGTGCCAGCAGCTTCGGCGGCTATACGCAGTATTTT	CASSFGGYTQYF
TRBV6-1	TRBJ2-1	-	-	TGTGCCAGCAGTGCCTTTAGAACTAGCCCGAACAATGAGCAGTTCTTC	CASSAFRTSPNNEQFF
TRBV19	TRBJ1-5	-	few	TGTGCCAGTAGCCAACGCGGGGGCGGCAATCAGCCCCAGCATTTT	CASSQRGGGNQPQHF
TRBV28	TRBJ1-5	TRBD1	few	TGTGCCAGCAAGCGACAGGGTAGGGATCAGCCCCAGCATTTT	CASKRQGRDQPQHF
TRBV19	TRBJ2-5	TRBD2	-	TGTGCCAGTGGTCCTAGCGGGAGAGTAGGAGAGACCCAGTACTTC	CASGPSGRVGETQYF
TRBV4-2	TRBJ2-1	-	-	TGTGCCAGCAGCCAAGAGGGGATGAGCTCCTACAATGAGCAGTTCTTC	CASSQEGMSSYNEQFF
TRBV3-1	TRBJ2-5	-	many	TGTGCCAGCAGCCGGGGGGCCGCGGAGACCCAGTACTTC	CASSRGAAETQYF
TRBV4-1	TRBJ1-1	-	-	TGCGCCAGCAGCCAAGAAAAGGGGTTCCGTGTGAACACTGAAGCTTTCTTT	CASSQEKGFRVNTEAFF
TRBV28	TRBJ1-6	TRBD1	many	TGTGCCAGCAGTGGGGGACAGGGGCGGAACCCACCCCTCCACTTT	CASSGGQGRNPPLHF
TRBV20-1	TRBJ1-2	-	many	TGCAGTGCCAGCCCCAATCACTATGGCTACACCTTC	CSASPNHYGYTF
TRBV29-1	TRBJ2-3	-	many	TGCAGCGCGAACGACAGATCCACAGATACGCAGTATTTT	CSANDRSTDTQYF
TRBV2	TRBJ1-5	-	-	TGTGCCAGCAGTGAAGCGGGTGGCAGGGCCGGGCAGCCCCAGCATTTT	CASSEAGGRAGQPQHF
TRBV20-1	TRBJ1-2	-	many	TGCAGTGCTAGTGCAGGGAGAGGCTACACCTTC	CSASAGRGYTF
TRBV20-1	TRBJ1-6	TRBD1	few	TGCAGTGCTAGAGGCCCAACAGGGGCTTCACCCCTCCACTTT	CSARGPTGASPLHF
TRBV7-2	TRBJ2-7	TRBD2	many	TGTGCCAGCAGCTTCGGGGGGACTAGCGGGAGGGCCTACGAGCAGTACTTC	CASSFGGTSGRAYEQYF
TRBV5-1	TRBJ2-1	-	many	TGCGCCAGCAGCCGGGACACCTACAATGAGCAGTTCTTC	CASSRDTYNEQFF
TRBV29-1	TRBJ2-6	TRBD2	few	TGCAGCGTTGAAGGGGCTAGCGGGAGTGGCTCTGGGGCCAACGTCCTGACTTTC	CSVEGASGSGSGANVLTF
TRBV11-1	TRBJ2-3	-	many	TGTGCCAGCAGCTTCGGGGGACAGACTAGCACAGATACGCAGTATTTT	CASSFGGQTSTDTQYF
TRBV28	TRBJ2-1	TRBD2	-	TGTGCCAGCAGTTTATGGTTAGGGCTAGCGGGGGGGGCACAGGGCAATGAGCAGTTCTTC	CASSLWLGLAGGAQGNEQFF
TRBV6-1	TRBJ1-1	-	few	TGTGCCAGCGCAGGGTATGGGAACACTGAAGCTTTCTTT	CASAGYGNTEAFF